These T cell receptor beta chains were read from a single sample in a study of human T cells and chemical hapten exposure. TCRdb used MiXCR to reprocess the RACE reads, holding one entry per CDR3 protein. The sample has a few hundred thousand distinct CDR3 sequences; about 6.3% are singletons. Sequencing used whole blood, obtained in connection with sensitization to the hapten diphenylcyclopropenone (DPC). These receptors originate from a woman between 18 and 29 years old with alopecia areata. Some clones in this sample may be carry-over from other donors' samples. Each CDR3 is given with its conserved first and last residue. The D gene is left open where the match is weak. Size is omitted from some rows. Given values are once, few, many or a class for expanded clones.

clone size: many
J gene: TRBJ1-6
D gene: -
V gene: TRBV6-2/TRBV6-3
CDR3 protein: CASTWKGFNNSPLHF
CDR3 DNA: TGTGCCAGCACCTGGAAGGGCTTCAATAATTCACCCCTCCACTTT

clone size: -
J gene: TRBJ2-7
D gene: TRBD2
V gene: TRBV20-1
CDR3 protein: CSAPRTSGGTNEQYF
CDR3 DNA: TGCAGTGCTCCCAGGACTAGCGGGGGGACCAACGAGCAGTACTTC

clone size: few
J gene: TRBJ2-2
D gene: -
V gene: TRBV12-3/TRBV12-4
CDR3 protein: CASGPNTGELFF
CDR3 DNA: TGTGCCAGCGGGCCGAACACCGGGGAGCTGTTTTTT

clone size: few
J gene: TRBJ2-1
D gene: -
V gene: TRBV9
CDR3 protein: CASTGTGTLSYNEQFF
CDR3 DNA: TGTGCCAGCACCGGAACCGGGACACTCTCCTACAATGAGCAGTTCTTC

clone size: many
J gene: TRBJ2-5
D gene: TRBD1
V gene: TRBV3-1
CDR3 protein: CASSQALIRDREETQYF
CDR3 DNA: TGTGCCAGCAGCCAAGCCCTGATCCGGGACAGGGAAGAGACCCAGTACTTC

clone size: many
J gene: TRBJ2-1
D gene: TRBD1
V gene: TRBV11-3
CDR3 protein: CASSLTGGEQFF
CDR3 DNA: TGTGCCAGCAGCTTAACAGGGGGTGAGCAGTTCTTC

clone size: few
J gene: TRBJ2-1
D gene: TRBD2
V gene: TRBV10-3
CDR3 protein: CAISELGLAGAGDEQFF
CDR3 DNA: TGTGCCATCAGTGAGTTGGGGCTAGCGGGGGCGGGAGATGAGCAGTTCTTC

clone size: few
J gene: TRBJ2-4
D gene: TRBD1
V gene: TRBV14
CDR3 protein: CASSQWVWDRGSQAKNIQYF
CDR3 DNA: TGTGCCAGCAGCCAATGGGTCTGGGACAGGGGTTCGCAGGCCAAAAACATTCAGTACTTC

clone size: -
J gene: TRBJ1-5
D gene: TRBD1
V gene: TRBV24-1
CDR3 protein: CATSDVTGGGNQPQHF
CDR3 DNA: TGTGCCACCAGTGACGTGACAGGGGGGGGCAATCAGCCCCAGCATTTT

clone size: -
J gene: TRBJ1-1
D gene: -
V gene: TRBV4-3
CDR3 protein: CASSQFTGQNTEAFF
CDR3 DNA: TGCGCCAGCAGCCAATTCACAGGCCAGAACACTGAAGCTTTCTTT

clone size: few
J gene: TRBJ2-3
D gene: -
V gene: TRBV29-1
CDR3 protein: CSVDLGESTDTQYF
CDR3 DNA: TGCAGCGTTGATTTGGGGGAGAGCACAGATACGCAGTATTTT

clone size: -
J gene: TRBJ2-2
D gene: TRBD2
V gene: TRBV7-8
CDR3 protein: CASSLISSGTITGELFF
CDR3 DNA: TGTGCCAGCAGCTTAATTTCTAGCGGGACGATCACCGGGGAGCTGTTTTTT

clone size: many
J gene: TRBJ1-6
D gene: -
V gene: TRBV3-1
CDR3 protein: CASSQETGANSPLHF
CDR3 DNA: TGTGCCAGCAGCCAAGAGACAGGAGCTAATTCACCCCTCCACTTT

clone size: many
J gene: TRBJ1-5
D gene: -
V gene: TRBV6-5
CDR3 protein: CASRTHGGNQPQHF
CDR3 DNA: TGTGCCAGCCGGACTCATGGGGGCAATCAGCCCCAGCATTTT

clone size: many
J gene: TRBJ1-5
D gene: -
V gene: TRBV6-5
CDR3 protein: CASSRTVSNQPQHF
CDR3 DNA: TGTGCCAGCAGTCGGACAGTCAGCAATCAGCCCCAGCATTTT

clone size: many
J gene: TRBJ1-2
D gene: -
V gene: TRBV7-2
CDR3 protein: CASSLSPQDGYTF
CDR3 DNA: TGTGCCAGCAGCTTATCTCCACAGGATGGCTACACCTTC

clone size: many
J gene: TRBJ1-5
D gene: -
V gene: TRBV6-2/TRBV6-3
CDR3 protein: CASSYLNQPQHF
CDR3 DNA: TGTGCCAGCAGCTACCTCAATCAGCCCCAGCATTTT

clone size: many
J gene: TRBJ1-2
D gene: -
V gene: TRBV12-3/TRBV12-4
CDR3 protein: CASSLGGGSGYGYTF
CDR3 DNA: TGTGCCAGCAGCCTCGGTGGGGGCTCAGGGTATGGCTACACCTTC

clone size: few
J gene: TRBJ1-5
D gene: -
V gene: TRBV6-6
CDR3 protein: CASSPWGQDQPQHF
CDR3 DNA: TGTGCCAGCAGTCCATGGGGGCAGGATCAGCCCCAGCATTTT

clone size: many
J gene: TRBJ1-5
D gene: TRBD1
V gene: TRBV12-3/TRBV12-4
CDR3 protein: CASSFWGQGQPQHF
CDR3 DNA: TGTGCCAGCAGTTTCTGGGGACAGGGTCAGCCCCAGCATTTT

clone size: many
J gene: TRBJ1-1
D gene: -
V gene: TRBV24-1
CDR3 protein: CATSDEPNTEAFF
CDR3 DNA: TGTGCCACCAGTGATGAGCCGAACACTGAAGCTTTCTTT

clone size: -
J gene: TRBJ1-3
D gene: -
V gene: TRBV4-1
CDR3 protein: CASSQPSRGPSGNTIYF
CDR3 DNA: TGCGCCAGCAGCCAACCTTCCAGGGGCCCCTCTGGAAACACCATATATTTT

clone size: few
J gene: TRBJ2-2
D gene: -
V gene: TRBV6-5
CDR3 protein: CASSPDYIRTGELFF
CDR3 DNA: TGTGCCAGCAGCCCGGACTACATTCGCACCGGGGAGCTGTTTTTT

clone size: many
J gene: TRBJ1-4
D gene: TRBD1
V gene: TRBV24-1
CDR3 protein: CATSDPTGVREKLFF
CDR3 DNA: TGTGCCACCAGTGACCCTACAGGGGTTAGGGAAAAACTGTTTTTT

clone size: -
J gene: TRBJ1-1
D gene: -
V gene: TRBV2
CDR3 protein: CASSGGDTEAFF
CDR3 DNA: TGTGCCAGCAGTGGAGGGGACACTGAAGCTTTCTTT

clone size: -
J gene: TRBJ2-7
D gene: -
V gene: TRBV28
CDR3 protein: CASSLGRRGAYEQYF
CDR3 DNA: TGTGCCAGCAGTTTAGGCCGTCGGGGAGCCTACGAGCAGTACTTC

clone size: -
J gene: TRBJ1-1
D gene: -
V gene: TRBV7-2
CDR3 protein: CASSLRVDSEAFF
CDR3 DNA: TGTGCCAGCAGCTTGAGAGTCGACAGTGAAGCTTTCTTT

clone size: few
J gene: TRBJ2-3
D gene: -
V gene: TRBV20-1
CDR3 protein: CSAVEGDTQYF
CDR3 DNA: TGCAGTGCGGTTGAGGGGGATACGCAGTATTTT

clone size: many
J gene: TRBJ1-6
D gene: -
V gene: TRBV4-3
CDR3 protein: CASSQDPPGGGSPLHF
CDR3 DNA: TGCGCCAGCAGCCAAGATCCTCCGGGAGGGGGTTCACCCCTCCACTTT

clone size: many
J gene: TRBJ2-3
D gene: TRBD2
V gene: TRBV6-5
CDR3 protein: CASRRGVTSDTQYF
CDR3 DNA: TGTGCCAGCAGGCGGGGGGTAACCTCAGATACGCAGTATTTT

clone size: -
J gene: TRBJ1-1
D gene: TRBD1
V gene: TRBV6-1
CDR3 protein: CASKGPGQGIPNTEAFF
CDR3 DNA: TGTGCCAGCAAGGGTCCGGGACAGGGGATTCCGAACACTGAAGCTTTCTTT

clone size: many
J gene: TRBJ1-1
D gene: -
V gene: TRBV4-2
CDR3 protein: CASSQALDEGTEAFF
CDR3 DNA: TGTGCCAGCAGCCAAGCGCTTGATGAAGGCACTGAAGCTTTCTTT

clone size: -
J gene: TRBJ1-4
D gene: -
V gene: TRBV11-2
CDR3 protein: CASSLGDFDEGKLFF
CDR3 DNA: TGTGCCAGCAGCTTAGGGGACTTCGATGAGGGAAAACTGTTTTTT

clone size: few
J gene: TRBJ2-5
D gene: TRBD2
V gene: TRBV20-1
CDR3 protein: CSARSPGGLETQYF
CDR3 DNA: TGCAGTGCTAGGTCTCCGGGGGGGCTAGAGACCCAGTACTTC

clone size: few
J gene: TRBJ1-1
D gene: -
V gene: TRBV7-8
CDR3 protein: CASSLAYRGVGEAFF
CDR3 DNA: TGTGCCAGCAGCTTAGCCTATCGGGGCGTAGGTGAAGCTTTCTTT

clone size: few
J gene: TRBJ2-1
D gene: -
V gene: TRBV12-3/TRBV12-4
CDR3 protein: CASSQDYQPHEQFF
CDR3 DNA: TGTGCCAGCAGCCAAGACTACCAACCGCATGAGCAGTTCTTC

clone size: -
J gene: TRBJ2-2
D gene: -
V gene: TRBV3-1
CDR3 protein: CASSHPTAGTGELFF
CDR3 DNA: TGTGCCAGCAGCCATCCAACCGCAGGGACCGGGGAGCTGTTTTTT

clone size: many
J gene: TRBJ1-5
D gene: -
V gene: TRBV6-6
CDR3 protein: CASRPPGPSNQPQHF
CDR3 DNA: TGTGCCAGCAGGCCACCGGGACCGAGCAATCAGCCCCAGCATTTT

clone size: many
J gene: TRBJ2-1
D gene: TRBD2
V gene: TRBV9
CDR3 protein: CASSTAGGNYNEQFF
CDR3 DNA: TGTGCCAGCAGCACAGCCGGGGGGAACTACAATGAGCAGTTCTTC

clone size: -
J gene: TRBJ1-1
D gene: -
V gene: TRBV2
CDR3 protein: CASSEVGREAFF
CDR3 DNA: TGTGCCAGCAGTGAGGTTGGAAGGGAAGCTTTCTTT

clone size: -
J gene: TRBJ2-3
D gene: -
V gene: TRBV18
CDR3 protein: CASRPGRHPTDTQYF
CDR3 DNA: TGTGCCAGCCGGCCGGGCAGACACCCGACAGATACGCAGTATTTT

clone size: -
J gene: TRBJ1-5
D gene: TRBD1
V gene: TRBV12-3/TRBV12-4
CDR3 protein: CASSGTGSSNQPQHF
CDR3 DNA: TGTGCCAGCAGTGGGACAGGTTCAAGCAATCAGCCCCAGCATTTT

clone size: many
J gene: TRBJ2-3
D gene: TRBD2
V gene: TRBV11-3
CDR3 protein: CASSLGTSGRTDTQYF
CDR3 DNA: TGTGCCAGCAGCTTAGGGACTAGCGGACGCACAGATACGCAGTATTTT

clone size: -
J gene: TRBJ2-3
D gene: -
V gene: TRBV9
CDR3 protein: CASSKARTADTQYF
CDR3 DNA: TGTGCCAGCAGTAAAGCCAGGACGGCAGATACGCAGTATTTT

clone size: few
J gene: TRBJ2-2
D gene: -
V gene: TRBV29-1
CDR3 protein: CSVADSTGELFF
CDR3 DNA: TGCAGCGTCGCTGACAGCACCGGGGAGCTGTTTTTT

clone size: -
J gene: TRBJ2-3
D gene: TRBD2
V gene: TRBV7-8
CDR3 protein: CASSLLAGGPEDTQYF
CDR3 DNA: TGTGCCAGCAGCTTGCTAGCGGGGGGGCCGGAAGATACGCAGTATTTT

clone size: few
J gene: TRBJ2-7
D gene: -
V gene: TRBV20-1
CDR3 protein: CSAMEGINYEQYF
CDR3 DNA: TGCAGTGCTATGGAAGGGATTAACTACGAGCAGTACTTC

clone size: -
J gene: TRBJ2-5
D gene: -
V gene: TRBV7-4
CDR3 protein: CASSFSWFKEETQYF
CDR3 DNA: TGTGCCAGCAGCTTTAGTTGGTTTAAGGAAGAGACCCAGTACTTC

clone size: many
J gene: TRBJ1-1
D gene: -
V gene: TRBV7-8
CDR3 protein: CASSTRRAMNTEAFF
CDR3 DNA: TGTGCCAGCAGCACCCGCAGGGCCATGAACACTGAAGCTTTCTTT

clone size: -
J gene: TRBJ2-7
D gene: -
V gene: TRBV13
CDR3 protein: CASSTRTDLFTEEQYF
CDR3 DNA: TGTGCCAGCAGCACCCGGACCGACCTATTCACGGAAGAGCAGTACTTC

clone size: -
J gene: TRBJ2-6
D gene: -
V gene: TRBV29-1
CDR3 protein: CSVEQPRNSGANVLTF
CDR3 DNA: TGCAGCGTTGAACAACCTAGGAACTCTGGGGCCAACGTCCTGACTTTC

clone size: -
J gene: TRBJ1-5
D gene: TRBD1
V gene: TRBV18
CDR3 protein: CASSAGTVGQPQHF
CDR3 DNA: TGTGCCAGCTCAGCCGGGACAGTGGGTCAGCCCCAGCATTTT

clone size: many
J gene: TRBJ1-1
D gene: -
V gene: TRBV7-9
CDR3 protein: CASSSHTEAFF
CDR3 DNA: TGTGCCAGCAGCTCCCACACTGAAGCTTTCTTT